Below, 13 T cell receptor beta chains from the same sample are listed, as sequenced in a study of T-cell reconstitution after alpha-beta-depleted transplantation in children. Molecular barcoding with unique molecular identifiers was used for the TCRbeta library. TCRdb re-called the PCR reads through MiXCR, storing one row per CDR3 protein. The sample carries about 500,000 distinct CDR3 sequences, around a third recorded once. This specimen was PBMCs from the stem cell graft donor, taken from the stem cell graft. Source of these receptors: a human donor who donated a stem cell graft to a child with aplastic anemia.

This clonotype was detected only a few times. The V and J genes are TRBV4-2 and TRBJ1-4; unclear D gene. Germline V gene lookup returns CDR1 LGHNA and CDR2 YNFKEQ. CDR3 length: 16 residues. Trimming pared 6 bases from V and 1 base from J, leaving 15 bases between. CDR3 DNA sequence: TGTGCCAGCAGTTACGACGGCAGGAGAACTAATGAAAAACTGTTTTTT. Residues: CASSYDGRRTNEKLFF.

This chain links TRBV5-1 with TRBJ2-1; the D gene is possibly TRBD1 (5 bases). Trimming pared 0 bases from V and 6 bases from J, leaving 13 bases between. CDR3 length equals 15 residues. Germline CDR1 reads SGHRS; CDR2 reads YFSETQ. CDR3: CASSLEGLGSNEQFF. CDR3 DNA sequence: TGCGCCAGCAGCTTGGAGGGGCTGGGTTCCAATGAGCAGTTCTTC.

J is TRBJ2-7 and V is TRBV18, with 8 bases matching TRBD1. The CDR3 is 15 residues long. Germline CDR1 is KGHSH and CDR2 is LQKENI. The ends lost 2 bases at V and 2 bases at J; junction bases unmatched: 5. Here the CDR3 reads CASSPETGDPYEQYF. CDR3 nucleotides: TGTGCCAGCTCACCAGAGACAGGGGACCCCTACGAGCAGTACTTC.

This clonotype appeared a few times. The rearrangement joins TRBV20-1 to TRBJ1-6; D is perhaps TRBD1 (5 bases). Germline V lookup: CDR1 DFQATT, CDR2 SNEGSKA (reference sequence). Trimming removed 3 bases from V and 14 bases from J, with 17 bases in between. The CDR3 runs 13 residues. DNA for the CDR3: TGCAGTGCTAGCTACGGACATGACGGAACCCTCCACTTT. Protein sequence: CSASYGHDGTLHF.

This chain uses TRBV29-1 with TRBJ1-1; the D gene is possibly TRBD1 (5 bases). The CDR3 is 12 amino acids. The V gene's germline CDR1 is SQVTM and CDR2 ANQGSEA. CDR3 in DNA: TGCAGTGCTGTCGGGGGGAACACTGAAGCTTTCTTT. It yields the protein CSAVGGNTEAFF.

The V gene is TRBV12-3 or TRBV12-4, the J gene TRBJ2-3; 10 bases line up with TRBD2. The CDR3 covers 16 residues. V was pared by 1 base and J by 6 bases, with 7 bases of the junction left unmatched. CDR3 region: CASSLGSLAGVDTQYF. CDR3 nucleotide sequence: TGTGCCAGCAGTTTAGGTTCGCTAGCGGGAGTCGATACGCAGTATTTT.

The genes are TRBV27 and TRBJ2-1, with 7 bases identical to TRBD1. Germline CDR1 and CDR2: MNHEY and SMNVEV (reference sequence). The CDR3 is 13 amino acids. The ends lost 7 bases at V and 4 bases at J; junction bases unmatched: 4. The CDR3 reads CASTRGRYNEQFF. CDR3 bases: TGTGCCAGCACGAGGGGGCGGTACAATGAGCAGTTCTTC.

CDR3 region: CSVVPFDNYGYTF. CDR3 DNA: TGCAGCGTTGTTCCGTTCGACAACTATGGCTACACCTTC. The chain links TRBV29-1 to TRBJ1-2; D call uncertain. Trimming pared 4 bases from V and 2 bases from J, leaving 11 bases between. The CDR3 is 13 residues long. CDR1 SQVTM and CDR2 ANQGSEA come from the germline V gene.

This clonotype has more than one count but fewer than ten. The rearrangement uses TRBV12-3 or TRBV12-4 and TRBJ2-1; tentatively, D is TRBD2 (5 bases). The V end was cut by 7 bases, the J end by 4 bases, with 11 bases between. This CDR3 region has 13 residues. The CDR3 is CASTLEGYNEQFF. The CDR3 nucleotides are TGTGCCAGCACCCTAGAGGGTTACAATGAGCAGTTCTTC.

In this sample, this clonotype turned up a few times. The rearrangement joins TRBV6-2 or TRBV6-3 to TRBJ2-1; 12 bases line up with TRBD2. The CDR3 consists of 15 residues. V lost 6 bases and J lost 7; bases outside the gene matches: 7. Germline V gene sequence: CDR1 MNHEY, CDR2 SVGEGT. The CDR3 is CASRPSGRADNEQFF. In nucleotides, the CDR3 is TGTGCCAGCAGGCCTAGCGGGAGGGCCGATAATGAGCAGTTCTTC.

This clonotype was observed a few times. The rearrangement joins TRBV14 to TRBJ2-5, with D possibly being TRBD2 (6 bases). Germline V lookup: CDR1 SGHDN, CDR2 FVKESK. V dropped 0 bases and J dropped 2 bases, with 13 bases sitting between them. The CDR3 is 16 amino acids. The CDR3 spells CASSQDQAGLQETQYF. The CDR3 DNA follows: TGTGCCAGCAGCCAAGATCAAGCGGGCCTTCAAGAGACCCAGTACTTC.

V is TRBV30 and J is TRBJ1-5, with TRBD1 identical over 10 bases. Germline V gives CDR1 GTSNPN, CDR2 SVGIG (reference sequence). With V trimmed by 5 bases and J by 4 bases, 2 bases remained unmatched. The CDR3 is 13 amino acids. The CDR3 here is CAWGQGGNQPQHF. The DNA of the CDR3 is TGTGCCTGGGGACAGGGGGGAAATCAGCCCCAGCATTTT.

The chain combines TRBV5-8 with TRBJ2-3; no definite D call. V shed 7 bases and J shed 1 base, with 13 bases lying between them. There are 14 residues in the CDR3. Germline loops: CDR1 SGHTS, CDR2 YDEGEE. CDR3 residues: CASPQAVRTDTQYF. In DNA, the CDR3 is TGTGCCAGCCCCCAGGCCGTCCGCACAGATACGCAGTATTTT. The full variable domain, in which reference TRBV5-8 and TRBJ2-3 provide the parts outside the CDR3, is EAGVTQSPTHLIKTRGQQATLRCSPISGHTSVYWYQQALGLGLQFLLWYDEGEERNRGNFPPRFSGRQFPNYSSELNVNALELEDSALYLCASPQAVRTDTQYFGPGTRLTVL.